The 23 T cell receptor beta chains in this list originate from one sample, sequenced in a study of siplizumab effects on memory and regulatory T cells. The protocol was immunoSEQ multiplex PCR, while the TCRdb copy is restricted to in-frame clones and leaves out a portion. The sample has about 50,000 clones; about 90% are singletons. The sequenced sample was naive CD8+ T cells sorted from blood. The receptor set was obtained from a human donor in good health.

Comments on this clone: The junction does not match germline at one end; this may be a read error. This chain joins TRBV7-7 and TRBJ2-5, with 15 nucleotides matching TRBD2. Germline assignment: CDR1 SSHAT and CDR2 FNYEAQ (reference sequence). This CDR3 comprises 18 residues. CDR3 protein: CASRCGLAGGPVQETQYF. The CDR3 DNA follows: TGTGCTAGCAGATGCGGACTAGCGGGAGGGCCGGTCCAAGAGACCCAGTACTTC.

The V and J genes are TRBV6-5 and TRBJ2-1, with TRBD2 identical over 8 bases. Germline CDR1 and CDR2: MNHEY and SVGAGI. This CDR3 comprises 12 residues. The V segment lost 10 bases and the J segment 7 bases; nucleotides outside the gene matches: 6. The CDR3 DNA follows: TGTGCCACAGGCGTAGCGGGGAATGAGCAGTTCTTC. Translating it yields CATGVAGNEQFF.

The chain uses TRBV2 and TRBJ2-5, with TRBD1 identical over 7 bases. CDR1 is SNHLY, CDR2 FYNNEI, per germline. There are 15 residues in the CDR3. V trimming: 4 bases; J trimming: 5 bases; junction bases outside the gene matches: 10. The CDR3 protein is CASSGGQGVVETQYF. CDR3 DNA sequence: TGTGCCAGCAGTGGTGGGCAGGGGGTGGTGGAGACCCAGTACTTC.

This chain uses TRBV6-4 with TRBJ1-2; TRBD1 might be the D (5 bases). Trimming removed 7 bases at V and 2 bases at J, with 17 bases between. The CDR3 consists of 15 residues. The germline V gene encodes CDR1 MRHNA and CDR2 SNTAGT. CDR3 DNA: TGTGCCAGCACGGAAATACCGGGGCGGAACTATGGCTACACCTTC. The encoded protein is CASTEIPGRNYGYTF.

The chain uses TRBV7-3 and TRBJ2-5; no reliable D call. The CDR3 is made up of 13 amino acids. The V end lost 5 bases, the J end lost 5 bases, and 12 bases lay between the germline ends. Germline CDR1 and CDR2: SGHTA and FQGTGA. Written as DNA, the CDR3 is TGTGCCAGCAGCCCTGACAATGAGGAGACCCAGTACTTC. Protein product: CASSPDNEETQYF.

This chain joins TRBV6-5 and TRBJ2-1, with D unresolved. Germline lookup yields CDR1 MNHEY and CDR2 SVGAGI. The V gene lost 0 bases and the J gene lost 9 bases, with 9 bases spanning the gap. The CDR3 sequence is 13 residues long. CDR3 in DNA: TGTGCCAGCAGTTACTCTGCTCGTACTGAGCAGTTCTTC. It codes for CASSYSARTEQFF.

The chain uses TRBV7-6 and TRBJ2-3; 10 bases are shared with TRBD2. Trimming took 5 bases from V and 2 from J; bases not matched to a gene: 16. Germline V gene data show CDR1 as SGHVS and CDR2 as FNYEAQ. CDR3 length: 19 residues. CDR3 sequence: CASSPLFKRTSGYTDTQYF. The CDR3 DNA reads as TGTGCCAGCAGCCCTCTATTCAAAAGGACTAGCGGATACACAGATACGCAGTATTTT.

The chain links TRBV5-1 to TRBJ1-1; 10 nucleotides agree with TRBD1. V lost 1 base to trimming and J lost 1 base; unmatched junction nucleotides: 13. Looked up from germline, CDR1 is SGHRS and CDR2 is YFSETQ. The CDR3 runs 19 residues. CDR3 sequence: CASSLIGTGDGMANTEAFF. CDR3 DNA: TGCGCCAGCAGCTTGATCGGGACAGGGGACGGGATGGCGAACACTGAAGCTTTCTTT.

The V and J genes are TRBV11-2 and TRBJ1-1; a weak D match, TRBD1 (5 bases). CDR1 and CDR2 (germline): SGHAT, FQNNGV. The ends were cut back, 2 bases at V and 0 bases at J, with 13 bases in the middle. The CDR3 contains 16 residues. CDR3 DNA: TGTGCCAGCAGCTTATCCCCCCAGGGCATGAACACTGAAGCTTTCTTT. It translates to CASSLSPQGMNTEAFF.

The chain uses TRBV5-4 and TRBJ2-7; 11 bases agree with TRBD2. Unmatched junction bases numbered 8, after V lost 10 bases and J lost 5 bases. The CDR3 has 13 residues. The germline gives CDR1 SGHNT, CDR2 YYREEE (reference sequence). The CDR3 loop is CACSGRAVNEQYF. CDR3 DNA: TGTGCCTGTAGCGGGAGGGCCGTAAACGAGCAGTACTTC. Filled out from reference TRBV5-4 and TRBJ2-7, the complete variable domain reads ETGVTQSPTHLIKTRGQQVTLRCSSQSGHNTVSWYQQALGQGPQFIFQYYREEENGRGNFPPRFSGLQFPNYSSELNVNALELDDSALYLCACSGRAVNEQYFGPGTRLTVT.

The chain combines TRBV6-4 with TRBJ1-1; the D gene is possibly TRBD1 (5 bases). This CDR3 is 13 amino acids long. V lost 4 bases and J lost 3, with 9 bases in between. From germline, CDR1 is MRHNA and CDR2 SNTAGT. The CDR3 here is CASSARDDTEAFF. For the CDR3, the DNA is TGTGCCAGCAGTGCCAGGGATGACACTGAAGCTTTCTTT.

The rearrangement links TRBV5-4 to TRBJ1-1; maybe TRBD1 (5 bases). The germline V and J ends were trimmed by 3 bases and 4 bases, with 16 bases remaining between them. This CDR3 has 15 amino acids. Germline CDR1 reads SGHNT; CDR2 reads YYREEE (reference sequence). CDR3 in DNA: TGTGCCAGCAGCTACACTCGGGGGACGGGCACTGAAGCTTTCTTT. This translates into CASSYTRGTGTEAFF.

The chain is built from TRBV19 and TRBJ2-7; D might be TRBD2 (6 bases). The CDR3 totals 13 residues. The ends were cut back, 3 bases at V and 5 bases at J, with 11 bases in the middle. Germline V gene sequence: CDR1 LNHDA, CDR2 SQIVND (reference sequence). This chain's CDR3 is CASSMGGGNEQYF. In DNA form, the CDR3 reads TGTGCCAGTAGTATGGGAGGAGGGAACGAGCAGTACTTC.

The chain uses TRBV29-1 and TRBJ1-1; D is unresolved. V was clipped by 7 bases and J by 6 bases, with 12 bases between them. Looked up from germline, CDR1 is SQVTM and CDR2 is ANQGSEA. The CDR3 spans 11 residues. The CDR3 here is CSARPGAEAFF. The CDR3 coding sequence is TGCAGCGCCCGCCCCGGGGCTGAAGCTTTCTTT.

The gene calls are TRBV6-6 and TRBJ2-2; D gene unclear. Deletions cut 2 bases from V and 0 bases from J, with 4 bases between. Germline-derived CDR1 and CDR2 are MNHNY and SVGAGI (reference sequence). The length of the CDR3 is 14 residues. CDR3 region: CASSYTANTGELFF. CDR3 coding DNA: TGTGCCAGCAGTTACACGGCGAACACCGGGGAGCTGTTTTTT.

The V gene is TRBV4-1, the J gene TRBJ1-5; a possible D gene is TRBD1 (5 bases). From germline, CDR1 is MGHRA and CDR2 YSYEKL. With 4 bases removed from V and 7 bases from J, the gap between germline ends came to 11 bases. CDR3 length: 13 amino acids. The CDR3 DNA reads TGCGCCAGCAGCCTCTTTCAGGGACAGCCCCAGCATTTT. Amino acids: CASSLFQGQPQHF.

This clone was counted a few times. The chain links TRBV7-6 to TRBJ1-2; D call uncertain. The V end was cut by 4 bases, the J end by 8 bases, with 20 bases between. Germline CDR1 and CDR2: SGHVS and FNYEAQ. The CDR3 is 15 residues long. The CDR3 sequence: CASSSEPGHPGGYTF. The DNA of the CDR3 is TGTGCCAGCAGCTCCGAGCCGGGCCACCCCGGAGGCTACACCTTC.

The chain employs TRBV5-1 and TRBJ2-5; TRBD1 might be the D (6 bases). With the DNA end fitting TRBJ2-7 better, the J assignment may be wrong. The CDR3 is made up of 12 amino acids. Germline CDR1 SGHRS, CDR2 YFSETQ. DNA for the CDR3: TGCGCCAGCAGAAGTCAGGGGTACGAGCAGTACTTC. Its translation is CASRSQGYEQYF.

This clone was seen more than once but under ten times. The chain is built from TRBV11-2 and TRBJ2-7; the D gene could be TRBD1 or TRBD2 (5 bases each). This CDR3 has 13 residues. Germline lookup yields CDR1 SGHAT and CDR2 FQNNGV. The germline V and J ends were trimmed by 5 bases and 0 bases, with 8 bases remaining between them. CDR3 protein: CASSAGSSYEQYF. As DNA, the CDR3 is TGTGCCAGCAGCGCAGGGAGCTCCTACGAGCAGTACTTC.

V gene TRBV7-9 combines with J gene TRBJ2-3; D uncertain. The CDR3 has 13 residues. The V and J ends lost 5 bases and 6 bases respectively, with 12 bases between them. Germline CDR1 reads SEHNR; CDR2 reads FQNEAQ (reference sequence). Written as DNA, the CDR3 is TGTGCCAGCAGCCTTAGTTTATCGGATACGCAGTATTTT. Translating gives CASSLSLSDTQYF.

This chain connects TRBV7-6 to TRBJ1-3; no reliable D call. The CDR3 runs to 16 residues. Per germline, CDR1 SGHVS and CDR2 FNYEAQ. The V end lost 0 bases, the J end lost 0 bases, and 9 bases lay between the germline ends. CDR3 nucleotides: TGTGCCAGCAGCTTAGCTTTGGGTCCCTCTGGAAACACCATATATTTT. It is translated as CASSLALGPSGNTIYF. The entire variable domain, with the rest obtained from reference TRBV7-6 and TRBJ1-3, is as follows: GAGVSQSPRYKVTKRGQDVALRCDPISGHVSLYWYRQALGQGPEFLTYFNYEAQQDKSGLPNDRFSAERPEGSISTLTIQRTEQRDSAMYRCASSLALGPSGNTIYFGEGSWLTVV.

This chain links TRBV6-5 with TRBJ2-2, with D hard to call. With 3 bases removed from V and 4 bases from J, the gap between germline ends came to 3 bases. Germline values: CDR1 MNHEY, CDR2 SVGAGI. The CDR3 has 12 residues. The CDR3 protein is CASSYFTGELFF. In DNA, the CDR3 is TGTGCCAGCAGTTATTTCACCGGGGAGCTGTTTTTT.

The chain uses TRBV15 and TRBJ2-5; D not resolved. The closer fit of TRBJ2-7 to the DNA end suggests the J call may be wrong. CDR1 and CDR2 from the germline V gene are LNHNV and YYDKDF (reference sequence). This CDR3 comprises 11 residues. CDR3 protein: CATSGRNEQYF. CDR3 in DNA: TGTGCCACCAGCGGGCGAAACGAGCAGTACTTC.